This is a list of T cell receptor beta chains from one sample in a study of pediatric ulcerative colitis. Assay used: immunoSEQ multiplex PCR; TCRdb lists only in-frame clones, some missing. Of fewer than 40,000 clones in the sample, almost 85% were seen once. The sequenced sample consisted of blood. Source of these receptors: a boy aged 10-17 years with severe ulcerative colitis. The CDR3 runs from the conserved cysteine through the conserved F or W. The size entry is marked missing in some rows and otherwise reads once, few, many or a size class.

J gene: TRBJ1-2; V gene: TRBV7-2; clone size: -; CDR3 protein: CASSLQGPGGYTF
J gene: TRBJ2-7; V gene: TRBV2; clone size: -; CDR3 protein: CASSFLGTDSYEQYF
J gene: TRBJ2-1; V gene: TRBV11-2; clone size: -; CDR3 protein: CASSQAFDRTLYNEQFF
J gene: TRBJ1-1; V gene: TRBV30; clone size: -; CDR3 protein: CAWSSGTGGFETEAFF
J gene: TRBJ1-5; V gene: TRBV7-2; clone size: -; CDR3 protein: CASKQMNQPQHF
J gene: TRBJ2-5; V gene: TRBV6-6; clone size: -; CDR3 protein: CASSYAGPPKEETQYF
J gene: TRBJ2-7; V gene: TRBV30; clone size: -; CDR3 protein: CAWSVLGGSPGEQYF
J gene: TRBJ2-2; V gene: TRBV2; clone size: -; CDR3 protein: CASSVIGLAGTGELFF
J gene: TRBJ1-1; V gene: TRBV6-5; clone size: -; CDR3 protein: CASRGTGLNTEAFF
J gene: TRBJ1-6; V gene: TRBV30; clone size: -; CDR3 protein: CAWTGTGGGSPLHF
J gene: TRBJ1-3; V gene: TRBV18; clone size: once; CDR3 protein: CASSPQPMGNTIYF
J gene: TRBJ2-1; V gene: TRBV7-3; clone size: -; CDR3 protein: CASSRKTGTESYNEQFF
J gene: TRBJ2-1; V gene: TRBV18; clone size: -; CDR3 protein: CASSPLTLAGSGNEQFF
J gene: TRBJ1-1; V gene: TRBV19; clone size: -; CDR3 protein: CASGKTVNTEAFF
J gene: TRBJ1-2; V gene: TRBV19; clone size: -; CDR3 protein: CASGTGGDGYTF
J gene: -; V gene: TRBV5-1; clone size: -; CDR3 protein: CASSVPGQGSHEQYF
J gene: TRBJ1-3; V gene: TRBV28; clone size: -; CDR3 protein: CASRGNTIYF
J gene: TRBJ2-1; V gene: TRBV6-5; clone size: -; CDR3 protein: CASAKRAPYNEQFF
J gene: TRBJ2-5; V gene: TRBV7-8; clone size: once; CDR3 protein: CASSPGAFRDETQYF
J gene: TRBJ1-2; V gene: TRBV6-5; clone size: -; CDR3 protein: CASKHRTPLLYGYTF
J gene: TRBJ1-5; V gene: TRBV6-1; clone size: once; CDR3 protein: CASSGGTGGFEPQHF
J gene: TRBJ1-5; V gene: TRBV7-6; clone size: once; CDR3 protein: CASSFVGARRGNQPQHF
J gene: TRBJ2-1; V gene: TRBV7-3; clone size: -; CDR3 protein: CASSDPGTSQASEQFF